This T cell receptor beta chain was sequenced in a study of T cell responses to AZD1222 COVID-19 vaccine. As regards this clone: Its antigen is still unknown.

The study pooled second doses at about 4 or about 12 weeks. Findings and caveats of the study: It should be noted that donors were predominantly white British and more often female, and clonal diversity was possibly underestimated. After the peak T cell response, and only then, were repertoires sampled.

The assay was immunoSEQ multiplex PCR, and TCRdb's table has in-frame clones only and misses some. The data show 90,000 to 120,000 clones, just over 90% seen once. Material: peripheral blood, obtained 28 days after the second AZD1222 dose. The source of this sequence is an adult who received the AZD1222 COVID-19 vaccine.

CDR3 nucleotide sequence: TGTGCCAGCAGCGAAGCGGGAAGCTCCTACAATGAGCAGTTCTTC. Translating gives CASSEAGSSYNEQFF. The chain combines TRBV5-5 with TRBJ2-1; 7 nucleotides match TRBD2. The CDR3 spans 15 residues. Germline V CDR1 and CDR2: SGHKS, YYEKEE (reference sequence). V shed 4 bases and J 0 bases; nucleotides not matched to a gene: 4.